The clone carrying this T cell receptor (beta chain) occurred a few times. TCR beta CDR3 sequences were amplified from RNA transcripts. The primer set for the first-round RT-PCR of the TCR CDR3 was HTBI. Each CDR3 protein is one row after TCRdb ran MiXCR on the multiplex PCR reads. Here the sample spans 250,000 to 400,000 distinct CDR3 sequences, roughly 15% being singletons. The germline V gene has CDR1 SEHNR and CDR2 FQNEAQ (reference sequence). The trim removed 5 bases at V and 0 bases at J, leaving 5 bases unmatched. The length of the CDR3 is 15 residues. The entry originates in a study of T cells in Graves' hyperthyroidism and ophthalmopathy.

The V and J genes are TRBV7-9 and TRBJ1-1; 8 nucleotides agree with TRBD1. The source is a woman aged 40 to 50 with Graves' ophthalmopathy. Sequencing was done on a sample of blood. The CDR3 sequence is CASSTRQGLNTEAFF. CDR3 in DNA: TGTGCCAGCAGCACGAGACAGGGGTTGAACACTGAAGCTTTCTTT.